A single T cell receptor (beta chain) is shown here with its context. Antigen specificity is unknown. The CDR3 extends over 13 amino acids. V lost 7 bases and J lost 5; bases outside the gene matches: 6. Germline assignment: CDR1 LNHDA and CDR2 SQIVND (reference sequence). This record comes from a study of vaccination and CD4 T cells after COVID-19. Notes on the study in general: Within convalescent individuals, 304 out of 307 vaccine-specific clones proved to be spike mono-reactive.

Oncomine TCR Beta short-read sequencing was applied to DNA from cultured CD4+ T cells. The template was genomic DNA from cultured CD4+ T cells. TCRdb used MiXCR to reprocess the PCR reads, holding one entry per CDR3 protein. The sample consists of several thousand distinct CDR3 sequences, around 50% of them appearing once. Sample treatment: approximately 11-day PBMC culture with coronavirus spike peptide pools or control peptides (ViraFEST assay). Under the ViraFEST approach, antigen-specific T cells were expanded with peptide pools and TCRs subsequently sequenced. The receptor was derived from a human donor who had recovered from COVID-19. Material: CD4+ T cells from blood, cultured in vitro. The V gene is TRBV19, the J gene TRBJ1-2, with TRBD1 matching 8 bases. CDR3 bases: TGTGCCAGTACGTCCAGGGGGCATTATGGCTACACCTTC. Translation: CASTSRGHYGYTF.